A selection of T cell receptor beta chains follows, all from one sample in a study of CD8 T cells in Susac syndrome. TCRdb reprocessed the immunoSEQ multiplex PCR reads with MiXCR, giving one entry per CDR3 protein. This table holds about 140,000 distinct CDR3 sequences, 85% to 95% found once. Sequencing was carried out using CD8+ T cells from PBMCs. The receptors were sampled from a human donor with Susac syndrome. Both conserved end residues are part of each CDR3. The order of the fields is D gene, J gene, clone size, V gene, CDR3 DNA, CDR3 protein. The D gene is left open where the match is weak. Clone size is not always given. Where it is, it says once, few, many or a class for expanded clones.

d_call: -
j_call: TRBJ2-1
clone_size: -
v_call: TRBV18
cdr3_nt: TGTGCCAGCTCACCGCGGACCAAGCTATACAATGAGCAGTTCTTC
cdr3_aa: CASSPRTKLYNEQFF

d_call: TRBD1
j_call: TRBJ1-2
clone_size: -
v_call: TRBV7-9
cdr3_nt: TGTGCCAGCAGCCCTGGACAGGGGGCGTTTGGCTACACCTTC
cdr3_aa: CASSPGQGAFGYTF

d_call: -
j_call: TRBJ2-6
clone_size: -
v_call: TRBV14
cdr3_nt: TGTGCCAGCGGTCAAGGCAGGGGTTTGTTCCCGAACTTAAGTGGGGCCAACGTCCTGACTTTC
cdr3_aa: CASGQGRGLFPNLSGANVLTF

d_call: TRBD2
j_call: TRBJ2-1
clone_size: -
v_call: TRBV20-1
cdr3_nt: TGCAGTGCTAGTGAGCGGGGTCAGGCCCCTAGTAATGAGCAGTTCTTC
cdr3_aa: CSASERGQAPSNEQFF

d_call: -
j_call: TRBJ1-4
clone_size: -
v_call: TRBV27
cdr3_nt: TGTGCCAGCAGTTTATCGGGGACATCAACTAATGAAAAACTGTTTTTT
cdr3_aa: CASSLSGTSTNEKLFF

d_call: -
j_call: TRBJ2-5
clone_size: -
v_call: TRBV20-1
cdr3_nt: TGCAGTGCTATGACAGAGGAGACCCAGTACTTC
cdr3_aa: CSAMTEETQYF

d_call: -
j_call: TRBJ1-1
clone_size: -
v_call: TRBV5-1
cdr3_nt: TGCGCCAGCAGCTTGGACGGGGTGAACACTGAAGCTTTCTTT
cdr3_aa: CASSLDGVNTEAFF

d_call: -
j_call: TRBJ2-1
clone_size: -
v_call: TRBV13
cdr3_nt: TGTGCCAGCAGCCCCGGGACTCCCCCTTACAATGAGCAGTTCTTC
cdr3_aa: CASSPGTPPYNEQFF

d_call: TRBD2
j_call: TRBJ2-1
clone_size: -
v_call: TRBV7-9
cdr3_nt: TGTGCTCTTTGGGATAGCGGGATCGATGAGCAGTTCTTC
cdr3_aa: CALWDSGIDEQFF

d_call: TRBD2
j_call: TRBJ2-7
clone_size: -
v_call: TRBV28
cdr3_nt: TGTGCCAGCAGTTCCCCCGGGACTAGCGCAACCTACGAGCAGTACTTC
cdr3_aa: CASSSPGTSATYEQYF

d_call: TRBD1
j_call: TRBJ2-7
clone_size: -
v_call: TRBV7-6
cdr3_nt: TGTGCCAGCAGCCCCCAGACAGGGGGGGGCGAGCAGTACTTC
cdr3_aa: CASSPQTGGGEQYF

d_call: TRBD2
j_call: TRBJ2-2
clone_size: -
v_call: TRBV9
cdr3_nt: TGTGCCAGCAGCCCCAGTCATTGGGCTAGCGGGAACACCGGGGAGCTGTTTTTT
cdr3_aa: CASSPSHWASGNTGELFF

d_call: -
j_call: TRBJ2-1
clone_size: few
v_call: TRBV4-1
cdr3_nt: TGCGCCAGCAGCCAAGATCCGGATGAGCAGTTCTTC
cdr3_aa: CASSQDPDEQFF

d_call: -
j_call: TRBJ1-1
clone_size: -
v_call: TRBV19
cdr3_nt: TGTGCCAGTAGTATAGATAGGGGGACTGAAGCTTTCTTT
cdr3_aa: CASSIDRGTEAFF

d_call: TRBD1
j_call: TRBJ1-5
clone_size: -
v_call: TRBV20-1
cdr3_nt: TGCAGTGCCGACCGGGACAGGGGCCCTCCTAGCAATCAGCCCCAGCATTTT
cdr3_aa: CSADRDRGPPSNQPQHF

d_call: -
j_call: TRBJ2-1
clone_size: -
v_call: TRBV30
cdr3_nt: TGTGCCTTGGATGGGGGCAACAATGAGCAGTTCTTC
cdr3_aa: CALDGGNNEQFF

d_call: TRBD1
j_call: TRBJ2-3
clone_size: -
v_call: TRBV11-2
cdr3_nt: TGTGCCAGCAGCTTTGGGACAGGGGATACAGATACGCAGTATTTT
cdr3_aa: CASSFGTGDTDTQYF

d_call: TRBD2
j_call: TRBJ2-7
clone_size: -
v_call: TRBV28
cdr3_nt: TGTGCCAGCAGTATCCGGACTAGCGCCTACGAGCAGTACTTC
cdr3_aa: CASSIRTSAYEQYF

d_call: TRBD1
j_call: TRBJ2-5
clone_size: -
v_call: TRBV5-6
cdr3_nt: TGTGCCAGCAGCCCCTCAAGGACAGGGCTCGAGACCCAGTACTTC
cdr3_aa: CASSPSRTGLETQYF

d_call: -
j_call: TRBJ1-2
clone_size: -
v_call: TRBV7-9
cdr3_nt: TGTGCCAGCAGCTTAGAGGCCGCGAACTATGGCTACACCTTC
cdr3_aa: CASSLEAANYGYTF

d_call: -
j_call: TRBJ1-1
clone_size: -
v_call: TRBV13
cdr3_nt: TGTGCCAGCAGCTTACTTGAGGGGATGAACACTGAAGCTTTCTTT
cdr3_aa: CASSLLEGMNTEAFF

d_call: -
j_call: TRBJ2-7
clone_size: once
v_call: TRBV7-2
cdr3_nt: TGTGCCAGCAGCTTGTGGGTGGCGGGCGAGCAGTACTTC
cdr3_aa: CASSLWVAGEQYF

d_call: -
j_call: TRBJ2-7
clone_size: -
v_call: TRBV2
cdr3_nt: TGTGCCAGCAAGCCCCTCTACGAGCAGTACTTC
cdr3_aa: CASKPLYEQYF

d_call: -
j_call: TRBJ2-2
clone_size: -
v_call: TRBV30
cdr3_nt: TGTGCCTGGAGTGATCCGGGAACCGGGGAGCTGTTTTTT
cdr3_aa: CAWSDPGTGELFF

d_call: -
j_call: TRBJ1-1
clone_size: -
v_call: TRBV4-1
cdr3_nt: TGCGCCAGCAGCCAAGATCCAGGGATCACTGAAGCTTTCTTT
cdr3_aa: CASSQDPGITEAFF

d_call: TRBD1
j_call: TRBJ2-7
clone_size: -
v_call: TRBV6-5
cdr3_nt: TGTGCCAGCAGTTACTCGGGGGACAGCCACGAGCAGTACTTC
cdr3_aa: CASSYSGDSHEQYF

d_call: -
j_call: TRBJ1-5
clone_size: -
v_call: TRBV27
cdr3_nt: TGTGCCAGCAGTTCCCAAAGGGGACAGCCCCAGCATTTT
cdr3_aa: CASSSQRGQPQHF

d_call: TRBD2
j_call: TRBJ2-1
clone_size: -
v_call: TRBV9
cdr3_nt: TGTGCCAGCAGCGAAGGACTAGCGGGAAGTGTACGAAATGAGCAGTTCTTC
cdr3_aa: CASSEGLAGSVRNEQFF

d_call: -
j_call: TRBJ2-7
clone_size: -
v_call: TRBV5-1
cdr3_nt: TGCGCCAGCAGCTTGGTTGGGGGCACGGACGAGCAGTACTTC
cdr3_aa: CASSLVGGTDEQYF

d_call: TRBD1
j_call: TRBJ1-4
clone_size: -
v_call: TRBV6-5
cdr3_nt: TGTGCCAGCAGTTACGGGACAGCAACTAATGAAAAACTGTTTTTT
cdr3_aa: CASSYGTATNEKLFF

d_call: -
j_call: TRBJ1-5
clone_size: once
v_call: TRBV21-1
cdr3_nt: TGTGCCAGCAGACGGACAGCGAGGGATCAGCCCCAGCATTTT
cdr3_aa: CASRRTARDQPQHF

d_call: -
j_call: TRBJ2-7
clone_size: -
v_call: TRBV9
cdr3_nt: TGTGCCAGCAGCGATATCCCAGGGAACGAGCAGTACTTC
cdr3_aa: CASSDIPGNEQYF

d_call: -
j_call: TRBJ2-5
clone_size: -
v_call: TRBV11-3
cdr3_nt: TGTGCCAGCAGCTTGGGCGGCGGGATTGGAGAGACCCAGTACTTC
cdr3_aa: CASSLGGGIGETQYF

d_call: -
j_call: TRBJ2-7
clone_size: -
v_call: TRBV29-1
cdr3_nt: TGCAGCGTCCTCCAGGGCCGGGACTACGAGCAGTACTTC
cdr3_aa: CSVLQGRDYEQYF

d_call: -
j_call: TRBJ2-7
clone_size: -
v_call: TRBV14
cdr3_nt: TGTGCCAGCAGCCGGCGGGCTGTCTCCTACGAGCAGTACTTC
cdr3_aa: CASSRRAVSYEQYF

d_call: -
j_call: TRBJ2-7
clone_size: -
v_call: TRBV6-5
cdr3_nt: TGTGCCAGCAGTTACTCCGACGCCTACGAGCAGTACTTC
cdr3_aa: CASSYSDAYEQYF

d_call: TRBD2
j_call: TRBJ2-1
clone_size: -
v_call: TRBV29-1
cdr3_nt: TGCAGCGTTAGGACTAGCGGGAGGCCTCACAATGAGCAGTTCTTC
cdr3_aa: CSVRTSGRPHNEQFF

d_call: TRBD1
j_call: TRBJ2-1
clone_size: -
v_call: TRBV11-1
cdr3_nt: TGTGCCAGCAGCTCAATCGAGACAGGGGGCGACTACAATGAGCAGTTCTTC
cdr3_aa: CASSSIETGGDYNEQFF

d_call: -
j_call: TRBJ1-2
clone_size: -
v_call: TRBV20-1
cdr3_nt: TGCAGTGCTAGGGACAGAGCTAACTATGGCTACACCTTC
cdr3_aa: CSARDRANYGYTF

d_call: TRBD2
j_call: TRBJ2-7
clone_size: -
v_call: TRBV20-1
cdr3_nt: TGCAGTGCTAGAGCTCTAGCGGGAGGATCCGAGCAGTACTTC
cdr3_aa: CSARALAGGSEQYF

d_call: -
j_call: TRBJ1-1
clone_size: -
v_call: TRBV20-1
cdr3_nt: TGCAGTGCTAGAGAGCCCGTTGCGGGCTATGAAGCTTTCTTT
cdr3_aa: CSAREPVAGYEAFF

d_call: -
j_call: TRBJ2-3
clone_size: -
v_call: TRBV5-6
cdr3_nt: TGTGCCAGCAGCTCAGGACTCAACACAGATACGCAGTATTTT
cdr3_aa: CASSSGLNTDTQYF

d_call: TRBD2
j_call: TRBJ2-3
clone_size: -
v_call: TRBV11-2
cdr3_nt: TGTGCCAGCAGCTTGCACCGACTAGCGGGGGTCACAGATACGCAGTATTTT
cdr3_aa: CASSLHRLAGVTDTQYF

d_call: -
j_call: TRBJ2-1
clone_size: once
v_call: TRBV27
cdr3_nt: TGTGCCAGCAGCCTGGAGGACCCAGTGGGTGAGCAGTTCTTC
cdr3_aa: CASSLEDPVGEQFF

d_call: TRBD1
j_call: TRBJ2-7
clone_size: -
v_call: TRBV24-1
cdr3_nt: TGTGCCACCGGACAGGGTCCGTCTGACGAGCAGTACTTC
cdr3_aa: CATGQGPSDEQYF

d_call: -
j_call: TRBJ2-5
clone_size: few
v_call: TRBV5-6
cdr3_nt: TGTGCCAGCAGCCTGCGGACTTCCGAGACCCAGTACTTC
cdr3_aa: CASSLRTSETQYF

d_call: TRBD1
j_call: TRBJ2-6
clone_size: -
v_call: TRBV18
cdr3_nt: TGTGCCAGCTCCCCTGAGACAGGGGAAGTACCTGGGGCCAACGTCCTGACTTTC
cdr3_aa: CASSPETGEVPGANVLTF

d_call: TRBD1
j_call: TRBJ1-1
clone_size: -
v_call: TRBV20-1
cdr3_nt: TGCAGTGCTAGAGACGAGGGACAGGTGAACACTGAAGCTTTCTTT
cdr3_aa: CSARDEGQVNTEAFF

d_call: TRBD2
j_call: TRBJ2-1
clone_size: -
v_call: TRBV7-3
cdr3_nt: TGTGCCAGCAGCGTACTAGCGGGAATAGGCAATGAGCAGTTCTTC
cdr3_aa: CASSVLAGIGNEQFF